A single sample gave rise to the 25 T cell receptor beta chains below, sequenced in a study of T cell responses to AZD1222 COVID-19 vaccine. Sequencing used immunoSEQ multiplex PCR; TCRdb keeps in-frame clones, though not all of them. This table holds approximately 61,000 clones, 81% found once. Sequencing was performed on peripheral blood, taken 28 days after the second AZD1222 dose. All receptors derive from an adult who received the AZD1222 COVID-19 vaccine.

The V call is TRBV15, the J call TRBJ1-2, with D possibly being TRBD1 (6 bases). The length of the CDR3 is 15 residues. Germline CDR1 and CDR2: LNHNV and YYDKDF (reference sequence). The ends were cut back, 0 bases at V and 2 bases at J, with 10 bases in the middle. CDR3 in amino acids: CATSRDWQGNYGYTF. The CDR3 coding sequence is TGTGCCACCAGCAGAGATTGGCAGGGGAACTATGGCTACACCTTC.

This clone was found once. The chain is built from TRBV20-1 and TRBJ1-1; 7 bases match TRBD1. CDR1 and CDR2 from the germline V gene are DFQATT and SNEGSKA (reference sequence). The CDR3 totals 11 residues. Written as DNA, the CDR3 is TGCAGAGGACAGGTGAACACTGAAGCTTTCTTT. Translated, it gives CRGQVNTEAFF.

V usage is TRBV7-2 and J usage is TRBJ2-1, with 8 bases aligning to TRBD2. The CDR3 sequence is 16 residues long. Germline V gives CDR1 SGHTA, CDR2 FQGNSA. The ends lost 5 bases at V and 0 bases at J; junction bases unmatched: 6. CDR3 coding DNA: TGTGCCAGCAGCCCCTGGGCGGGGGGCTCCTACAATGAGCAGTTCTTC. It encodes CASSPWAGGSYNEQFF.

This rearrangement joins TRBV2 to TRBJ2-5, with 11 positions matching TRBD2. The V gene's germline CDR1 is SNHLY and CDR2 FYNNEI. The CDR3 has 15 amino acids. V was pared by 7 bases and J by 7 bases, with 11 bases of the junction left unmatched. The DNA for the CDR3 is TGTGCCAGCACCGAGTTAGCGGGGGGGGGTCGGACCCAGTACTTC. Translated: CASTELAGGGRTQYF. Together with reference TRBV2 and TRBJ2-5, the CDR3 gives the full variable domain: EPEVTQTPSHQVTQMGQEVILRCVPISNHLYFYWYRQILGQKVEFLVSFYNNEISEKSEIFDDQFSVERPDGSNFTLKIRSTKLEDSAMYFCASTELAGGGRTQYFGPGTRLLVL.

This clone was counted a single time. The chain is built from TRBV5-1 and TRBJ2-7; D perhaps matches TRBD1 (6 bases). Germline CDR1 and CDR2: SGHRS and YFSETQ. The CDR3 totals 14 residues. Trimming removed 5 bases at V and 0 bases at J, with 12 bases between. CDR3 DNA sequence: TGCGCCAGCAGGGACAGTGTTAGCTCCTACGAGCAGTACTTC. It specifies CASRDSVSSYEQYF.

CDR3 amino acids: CASSFTASPYEQYF. Written as DNA, the CDR3 is TGTGCCAGCAGTTTCACGGCCTCCCCCTACGAGCAGTACTTC. The rearrangement joins TRBV28 to TRBJ2-7; no definite D call. The germline V and J ends were trimmed by 3 bases and 2 bases, with 11 bases remaining between them. The V gene's germline CDR1 is MDHEN and CDR2 SYDVKM. This CDR3 region has 14 residues.

This chain connects TRBV7-8 to TRBJ2-2, with D possibly TRBD2 on 7 matching bases. The germline V gene encodes CDR1 SGHVS and CDR2 FQNEAQ. This CDR3 comprises 18 residues. Trimming stripped 4 bases from V and 2 bases from J, with 20 bases between. CDR3 region: CASSSKTGRGSNTGELFF. The DNA for the CDR3 is TGTGCCAGCAGCTCAAAAACAGGGAGGGGTTCAAACACCGGGGAGCTGTTTTTT.

This chain joins TRBV6-4 and TRBJ2-2; no reliable D call. The CDR3 extends over 15 amino acids. The V gene's germline CDR1 is MRHNA and CDR2 SNTAGT. V was cut by 0 bases and J by 2 bases, with 7 bases left in between. CDR3 residues: CASSDSQTNTGELFF. The CDR3, as DNA: TGTGCCAGCAGTGACTCCCAGACCAACACCGGGGAGCTGTTTTTT.

This clone was seen repeatedly, ten times or more. This rearrangement joins TRBV15 to TRBJ2-6; D possibly corresponds to TRBD1 (6 bases). The V gene lost 0 bases and the J gene lost 2 bases, with 14 bases spanning the gap. There are 18 residues in the CDR3. Germline V lookup: CDR1 LNHNV, CDR2 YYDKDF (reference sequence). CDR3 sequence: CATSRDKSGAPGANVLTF. The CDR3 DNA reads TGTGCCACCAGCAGAGACAAATCAGGGGCACCTGGGGCCAACGTCCTGACTTTC.

V usage is TRBV4-2 and J usage is TRBJ1-2, with 7 bases fitting TRBD1. The CDR3 is made up of 14 amino acids. Losses at the gene ends were 1 base for V and 8 bases for J; bases not matched to a gene: 7. Looked up from germline, CDR1 is LGHNA and CDR2 is YNFKEQ. This chain's CDR3 is CASSQGTGEAGYTF. The CDR3 bases are TGTGCCAGCAGCCAAGGAACAGGGGAGGCGGGCTACACCTTC.

The chain employs TRBV11-2 and TRBJ1-1; 8 bases align to TRBD1. The CDR3 runs to 13 residues. V trimming: 5 bases; J trimming: 7 bases; junction bases outside the gene matches: 6. In germline, CDR1 is SGHAT, CDR2 FQNNGV. Here the CDR3 DNA reads TGTGCCAGCAGCCCACAGGGGGGAATTGAAGCTTTCTTT. The encoded protein is CASSPQGGIEAFF.

V gene TRBV9 combines with J gene TRBJ2-3; the D is unclear. There are 17 residues in the CDR3. V lost 7 bases, J lost 2 bases, and 23 bases lay in between. The germline V gene encodes CDR1 SGDLS and CDR2 YYNGEE. CDR3 region: CASPHTPEQSITDTQYF. The CDR3 coding sequence is TGTGCCAGCCCCCATACACCGGAACAGTCAATCACAGATACGCAGTATTTT.

This clone has just one count. This chain connects TRBV4-2 to TRBJ2-6; tentatively, D is TRBD1 or TRBD2 (6 bases each). The length of the CDR3 is 18 residues. Trimming left V 0 bases short and J 0 bases short, with 12 bases between. Germline V gene data show CDR1 as LGHNA and CDR2 as YNFKEQ. The CDR3 spells CASSQDPGARSGANVLTF. DNA for the CDR3: TGTGCCAGCAGCCAAGATCCGGGGGCGCGCTCTGGGGCCAACGTCCTGACTTTC.

The genes are TRBV19 and TRBJ2-6; D unresolved. V lost 5 bases and J 0 bases, leaving 20 bases between the germline ends. CDR1 and CDR2 from the germline V gene are LNHDA and SQIVND (reference sequence). This CDR3 has 19 residues. The CDR3 sequence is CASSGSDAQPLSGANVLTF. In DNA, the CDR3 is TGTGCCAGTAGTGGGTCCGACGCGCAGCCCCTCTCTGGGGCCAACGTCCTGACTTTC. Using reference TRBV19 and TRBJ2-6 for the parts outside the CDR3, the full variable domain is DGGITQSPKYLFRKEGQNVTLSCEQNLNHDAMYWYRQDPGQGLRLIYYSQIVNDFQKGDIAEGYSVSREKKESFPLTVTSAQKNPTAFYLCASSGSDAQPLSGANVLTFGAGSRLTVL.

The chain uses TRBV5-4 and TRBJ2-7; 7 bases line up with TRBD2. With 4 bases clipped from V and 6 bases from J, the junction kept 7 bases outside the gene matches. There are 13 residues in the CDR3. Germline-derived CDR1 and CDR2 are SGHNT and YYREEE (reference sequence). CDR3 nucleotide sequence: TGTGCCAGCAGCCCGGGGGGTAGGCCCGAGCAGTACTTC. It is translated as CASSPGGRPEQYF.

This clone was recorded once. This chain connects TRBV11-2 to TRBJ1-4; 7 bases match TRBD1. CDR3 length: 15 residues. With 5 bases clipped from V and 6 bases from J, the junction kept 9 bases outside the gene matches. From germline, CDR1 is SGHAT and CDR2 FQNNGV. The CDR3 DNA follows: TGTGCCAGCAGCCGGGTCTACCAGGGGGATGAAAAACTGTTTTTT. It specifies CASSRVYQGDEKLFF.

The V and J genes are TRBV27 and TRBJ2-5, with no clear D. The CDR3 runs 14 residues. Trimming shortened V by 1 base and J by 2 bases, and 8 bases separated the two germline ends. Looked up from germline, CDR1 is MNHEY and CDR2 is SMNVEV (reference sequence). The CDR3 region has the DNA TGTGCCAGCAGTTTATATGGGAAGCAAGAGACCCAGTACTTC. Protein: CASSLYGKQETQYF.

This clone has only a few counts. The V call is TRBV3-1 (or the pseudogene TRBV3-2), the J call TRBJ2-7; the match to TRBD2 covers 9 bases. This CDR3 has 15 residues. Germline V gives CDR1 LGHDT, CDR2 YNNKEL (reference sequence). The J segment lost 3 bases and the V segment lost 5 bases, leaving 8 bases of the junction unmatched. The CDR3 loop reads CASSFSGSPVYEQYF. As DNA, the CDR3 is TGTGCCAGCAGCTTTAGCGGGAGTCCCGTCTACGAGCAGTACTTC.

The chain uses TRBV9 and TRBJ1-1; D might be TRBD1 (5 bases). V was cut by 0 bases and J by 1 base, with 10 bases left in between. The CDR3 covers 15 residues. Germline loops: CDR1 SGDLS, CDR2 YYNGEE. DNA of the CDR3: TGTGCCAGCAGCGTAGGCCCCACAGGGAACACTGAAGCTTTCTTT. Its protein product is CASSVGPTGNTEAFF.

CDR3 nucleotides: TGTGCCAGCAGTTCTTCCTACGAGCAGTACTTC. It is translated as CASSSSYEQYF. The chain couples TRBV27 to TRBJ2-7; D remains ambiguous. From germline, CDR1 is MNHEY and CDR2 SMNVEV (reference sequence). V lost 4 bases to trimming and J lost 1 base, with 2 bases between them. The CDR3 has 11 residues.

V usage is TRBV18 and J usage is TRBJ2-7, with D unclear. The germline gives CDR1 KGHSH, CDR2 LQKENI. The V end was cut by 3 bases, the J end by 6 bases, with 15 bases between. CDR3 length: 14 residues. CDR3 amino acids: CASSPLGSGFEQYF. The CDR3 region has the DNA TGTGCCAGCTCACCTCTCGGGTCCGGATTCGAGCAGTACTTC.

The chain is built from TRBV27 and TRBJ2-7; D gene ambiguous. Deletions cut 7 bases from V and 6 bases from J, with 13 bases between. The CDR3 is made up of 12 amino acids. Germline CDR1 is MNHEY and CDR2 is SMNVEV (reference sequence). The CDR3 nucleotides read TGTGCCAGCAAGGCCCTAAGCCGCGAGCAGTACTTC. Translating it yields CASKALSREQYF.

The chain links TRBV4-1 to TRBJ2-3, with a possible D match to TRBD2 (5 bases). V lost 0 bases, J lost 3 bases, and 13 bases lay in between. The germline gives CDR1 MGHRA, CDR2 YSYEKL. This CDR3 is built from 16 residues. The CDR3 region has the DNA TGCGCCAGCAGCCAAGACCCAGCGGCCTCTACAGATACGCAGTATTTT. It encodes CASSQDPAASTDTQYF.

V is TRBV19 and J is TRBJ2-7, with a possible D match to TRBD1 (6 bases). The ends were cut back, 5 bases at V and 4 bases at J, with 9 bases in the middle. The length of the CDR3 is 12 residues. The V gene's germline CDR1 is LNHDA and CDR2 SQIVND (reference sequence). The CDR3 DNA reads TGTGCCAGTAGTGACACAGGGTACGAGCAGTACTTC. Its protein product is CASSDTGYEQYF.

This chain links TRBV7-6 with TRBJ1-6, with no clear D. The CDR3 covers 16 residues. V shed 5 bases and J shed 7 bases, with 18 bases lying between them. Germline V gene sequence: CDR1 SGHVS, CDR2 FNYEAQ. The CDR3 DNA is TGTGCCAGCAGCCTAGGTGGCGCCAGCGCCAATTCACCCCTCCACTTT. Translating it yields CASSLGGASANSPLHF.